The next 27 T cell receptor beta chains were all read from a single sample in a study of Ad26.COV2.S vaccination and SARS-CoV-2 variants. Regarding treatment: around 19 received Ad26.COV2.S at low or high dose, single or two shots; a few received placebo; per-sample allocation not given. Day 63 following the first vaccine or placebo injection was when the samples were taken. TCRdb keeps only in-frame clones here, not all; method: immunoSEQ multiplex PCR. The data show about 390,000 clones, 92% seen once. Sequencing was performed on peripheral blood, taken in a trial of Ad26.COV2.S vaccine versus placebo. The receptor set was obtained from a person between 18 and 65 years old who received the Ad26.COV2.S COVID-19 vaccine or a placebo.

This clone was recorded a few times. This chain links TRBV15 with TRBJ1-2; possible D gene TRBD1, 6 bases. V was shortened by 2 bases and J by 6 bases, with 13 bases between the two germline ends. The CDR3 is 14 residues long. Germline-derived CDR1 and CDR2 are LNHNV and YYDKDF (reference sequence). The CDR3 reads CATSRQGLMDGYTF. The CDR3 DNA reads as TGTGCCACCAGCAGACAGGGGTTGATGGATGGCTACACCTTC.

The chain is built from TRBV6-5 and TRBJ1-1; 7 nucleotides agree with TRBD1. Germline-derived CDR1 and CDR2 are MNHEY and SVGAGI. Losses at the gene ends were 0 bases for V and 4 bases for J; bases not matched to a gene: 5. The CDR3 has 15 amino acids. The CDR3 DNA is TGTGCCAGCAGTTACTCGAAAGCAGGGGGCACTGAAGCTTTCTTT. Translation: CASSYSKAGGTEAFF.

V is TRBV3-1 (or the pseudogene TRBV3-2) and J is TRBJ2-5, with TRBD2 identical over 11 bases. Germline CDR1 LGHDT, CDR2 YNNKEL (reference sequence). The CDR3 runs 17 residues. Trimming removed 0 bases from V and 5 bases from J; junction bases left unmatched: 8. The CDR3 region is CASSQDQLAGGPETQYF. CDR3 bases: TGTGCCAGCAGCCAAGACCAATTAGCGGGGGGGCCGGAGACCCAGTACTTC.

This chain links TRBV19 with TRBJ1-5; TRBD1 agrees at 8 bases. V lost 7 bases and J lost 5; bases outside the gene matches: 10. In germline, CDR1 is LNHDA, CDR2 SQIVND (reference sequence). The CDR3 runs 15 residues. This CDR3 is CASKFFGTGDQPQHF. The CDR3 DNA reads TGTGCCAGTAAGTTTTTCGGGACAGGAGATCAGCCCCAGCATTTT.

The V call is TRBV15, the J call TRBJ2-2; D gene ambiguous. Trimming took off 1 base at V and 5 bases at J, with 11 bases between the two ends. The CDR3 loop spans 15 amino acids. CDR1 LNHNV and CDR2 YYDKDF come from the germline V gene (reference sequence). As DNA, the CDR3 is TGTGCCACCAGCAGAGGACGGGCTGATACCGGGGAGCTGTTTTTT. This gives the protein CATSRGRADTGELFF.

For the CDR3, the DNA is TGTGCCAGCAGCCGCAGGGCAGCCGAAAAACTGTTTTTT. It specifies CASSRRAAEKLFF. This chain uses TRBV6-5 with TRBJ1-4; weak D call: TRBD1 (5 bases). Trimming cost V 6 bases and J 8 bases, with 13 bases left between them. CDR1 MNHEY and CDR2 SVGAGI come from the germline V gene. This CDR3 spans 13 amino acids.

The chain links TRBV18 to TRBJ2-7; 10 bases match TRBD2. Looked up from germline, CDR1 is KGHSH and CDR2 is LQKENI. The J segment lost 6 bases and the V segment lost 6 bases, leaving 11 bases of the junction unmatched. This CDR3 comprises 15 residues. The CDR3: CASSAPAGGPGEQYF. The CDR3 DNA is TGTGCCAGCTCCGCCCCAGCGGGGGGGCCTGGCGAGCAGTACTTC. Variable domain in full (rest from reference TRBV18 and TRBJ2-7): NAGVMQNPRHLVRRRGQEARLRCSPMKGHSHVYWYRQLPEEGLKFMVYLQKENIIDESGMPKERFSAEFPKEGPSILRIQQVVRGDSAAYFCASSAPAGGPGEQYFGPGTRLTVT.

The rearrangement uses TRBV27 and TRBJ1-5; D ambiguous. The germline V gene has CDR1 MNHEY and CDR2 SMNVEV (reference sequence). V lost 6 bases and J 0 bases, leaving 12 bases between the germline ends. This CDR3 comprises 15 residues. The DNA of the CDR3 is TGTGCCAGCAGGTTGGCAGCGCTTAGCAATCAGCCCCAGCATTTT. This codes for CASRLAALSNQPQHF.

V and J are TRBV19 and TRBJ1-2, with 10 bases that match TRBD1. V shed 6 bases, J shed 7 bases, and the junction held 11 bases outside the gene matches. The germline V gene has CDR1 LNHDA and CDR2 SQIVND (reference sequence). CDR3 length equals 15 residues. CDR3 sequence (DNA): TGTGCCAGTAGCAGCGGACAGGGGGTACCGTTTGGCTACACCTTC. Translating gives CASSSGQGVPFGYTF. The full variable domain, rest sourced from reference TRBV19 and TRBJ1-2, is DGGITQSPKYLFRKEGQNVTLSCEQNLNHDAMYWYRQDPGQGLRLIYYSQIVNDFQKGDIAEGYSVSREKKESFPLTVTSAQKNPTAFYLCASSSGQGVPFGYTFGSGTRLTVV.

The table lists this clone with a count of one. The chain uses TRBV27 and TRBJ2-1; 9 bases align to TRBD1. CDR1 MNHEY and CDR2 SMNVEV come from the germline V gene (reference sequence). V was pared by 3 bases and J by 8 bases, with 5 bases of the junction left unmatched. The CDR3 spans 14 residues. The CDR3 here is CASSLSDRGHEQFF. Written as DNA, the CDR3 is TGTGCCAGCAGTTTGTCGGACAGGGGTCATGAGCAGTTCTTC.

For this clone: Other DNA sequences in this sample translate to the same CDR3. The chain has TRBV5-1 and TRBJ1-4, with D unclear. V lost 0 bases and J lost 0, with 6 bases in between. Germline lookup yields CDR1 SGHRS and CDR2 YFSETQ. This CDR3 contains 15 residues. The CDR3 sequence: CASSLEGATNEKLFF. The CDR3 DNA reads TGCGCCAGCAGCTTGGAGGGAGCAACTAATGAAAAACTGTTTTTT.

This clone showed up just a few times. The V call is TRBV6-5, the J call TRBJ2-5, with 13 bases lining up with TRBD2. This CDR3 comprises 15 residues. CDR1 MNHEY and CDR2 SVGAGI come from the germline V gene. Germline trimming cut 6 bases from V and 2 bases from J; bases unmatched to any gene: 3. CDR3 loop: CASRGTSGAQETQYF. The CDR3 DNA is TGTGCCAGCAGGGGGACTAGCGGGGCACAAGAGACCCAGTACTTC.

The chain is built from TRBV5-1 and TRBJ2-1; 10 bases match TRBD1. The V gene's germline CDR1 is SGHRS and CDR2 YFSETQ. This CDR3 comprises 20 residues. After removal of 3 bases from V and 1 base from J, the junction contained 16 bases not matched to a gene. As DNA, the CDR3 is TGCGCCAGCAGCTCCGGGCCGGGACAGGGGAACCACAGATCCTACAATGAGCAGTTCTTC. This translates into CASSSGPGQGNHRSYNEQFF.

This chain joins TRBV19 and TRBJ1-1; perhaps TRBD1 as D (5 bases). This CDR3 has 16 residues. The V gene's germline CDR1 is LNHDA and CDR2 SQIVND (reference sequence). V was shortened by 0 bases and J by 6 bases, with 17 bases between the two germline ends. The CDR3 protein is CASSIEGAGKGSEAFF. The DNA of the CDR3 is TGTGCCAGTAGTATAGAAGGGGCAGGGAAAGGCTCTGAAGCTTTCTTT.

The genes are TRBV4-3 and TRBJ1-1; D ambiguous. This CDR3 contains 16 residues. V gave up 3 bases and J gave up 0 bases, with 14 bases separating them. In germline, CDR1 is LGHNA, CDR2 YSLEER. In nucleotides, the CDR3 is TGCGCCAGCAGCCAGGGGAGGGCGTTAATGAACACTGAAGCTTTCTTT. Protein product: CASSQGRALMNTEAFF.

This clone showed up just once. This sequence joins TRBV11-2 and TRBJ2-1; no definite D call. The CDR3 sequence is 15 residues long. Germline CDR1 and CDR2: SGHAT and FQNNGV. V was shortened by 1 base and J by 6 bases, with 13 bases between the two germline ends. The CDR3 DNA reads as TGTGCCAGCAGCTTAGTTGTTCCTAGTGCCAATGAGCAGTTCTTC. It translates to CASSLVVPSANEQFF.

This clone was found a few times. V gene TRBV5-1 combines with J gene TRBJ2-7, with 10 bases that match TRBD1. Germline trimming cut 4 bases from V and 2 bases from J; bases unmatched to any gene: 9. Germline CDR1 and CDR2: SGHRS and YFSETQ. This CDR3 comprises 16 residues. The CDR3 nucleotides read TGCGCCAGCAGCCCCGGGACAGGGGATATCGCCTACGAGCAGTACTTC. Amino acid sequence: CASSPGTGDIAYEQYF.

V is TRBV7-2 and J is TRBJ1-4; D gene uncertain. Germline V gene data show CDR1 as SGHTA and CDR2 as FQGNSA. This CDR3 region has 16 residues. Trimming removed 3 bases at V and 0 bases at J, with 11 bases between. CDR3 amino acids: CASSFLGAATNEKLFF. In nucleotides, the CDR3 is TGTGCCAGCAGCTTCTTGGGAGCAGCAACTAATGAAAAACTGTTTTTT.

The chain employs TRBV11-2 and TRBJ2-2, with TRBD1 as a possible D gene (5 bases). Germline V gives CDR1 SGHAT, CDR2 FQNNGV. The CDR3 sequence is 15 residues long. Between the trimmed V and J ends, which lost 5 bases and 4 bases, there was a span of 14 bases. Here the CDR3 reads CASSPRVRVTGELFF. The CDR3 DNA sequence: TGTGCCAGCAGCCCCAGAGTCAGGGTCACCGGGGAGCTGTTTTTT.

This chain joins TRBV18 and TRBJ2-7; tentative D call: TRBD2 (6 bases). Germline V gives CDR1 KGHSH, CDR2 LQKENI. The CDR3 loop spans 16 amino acids. V gave up 3 bases and J gave up 8 bases, with 23 bases separating them. In nucleotides, the CDR3 is TGTGCCAGCTCACCTAAAGAGACCACCCCTGGGGGGAAGCAGTACTTC. Translation: CASSPKETTPGGKQYF.

The chain carries TRBV12-3 or TRBV12-4 and TRBJ1-5, with a weak D call TRBD1 (5 bases). The CDR3 contains 12 residues. The V end was cut by 5 bases, the J end by 9 bases, with 11 bases between. The CDR3 bases are TGTGCCAGCAGTCCTAGCCAGGGGCCCCAGCATTTT. Translation: CASSPSQGPQHF.

V gene TRBV3-1 (or the pseudogene TRBV3-2) combines with J gene TRBJ1-1; D is unresolved. Germline V gene data show CDR1 as LGHDT and CDR2 as YNNKEL (reference sequence). V was cut by 0 bases and J by 6 bases, with 17 bases left in between. The CDR3 contains 16 residues. Here the CDR3 reads CASSQDRTPRGAEAFF. DNA for the CDR3: TGTGCCAGCAGCCAAGACAGGACCCCACGGGGAGCTGAAGCTTTCTTT.

The chain links TRBV6-2 or TRBV6-3 to TRBJ2-7, with 13 bases identical to TRBD2. V shed 2 bases and J 0 bases; nucleotides not matched to a gene: 7. The germline CDR1 and CDR2 sequences are MNHEY and SVGEGT. CDR3 size: 18 residues. The CDR3: CASSYGTSGDQTSYEQYF. DNA for the CDR3: TGTGCCAGCAGTTACGGGACTAGCGGGGATCAAACCTCCTACGAGCAGTACTTC.

This clone was seen a single time. V usage is TRBV5-4 and J usage is TRBJ2-7, with a possible D match to TRBD1 (6 bases). Trimming removed 0 bases at V and 0 bases at J, with 10 bases between. CDR3 length: 15 amino acids. Per the germline V gene, CDR1 is SGHNT and CDR2 is YYREEE (reference sequence). The CDR3 protein is CASSLGDTPSYEQYF. As DNA, the CDR3 is TGTGCCAGCAGCTTGGGGGACACCCCCTCCTACGAGCAGTACTTC. The entire variable domain, with the rest obtained from reference TRBV5-4 and TRBJ2-7, is as follows: ETGVTQSPTHLIKTRGQQVTLRCSSQSGHNTVSWYQQALGQGPQFIFQYYREEENGRGNFPPRFSGLQFPNYSSELNVNALELDDSALYLCASSLGDTPSYEQYFGPGTRLTVT.

The chain combines TRBV30 with TRBJ1-5; D gene uncertain. V gave up 0 bases and J gave up 5 bases, with 8 bases separating them. The CDR3 is made up of 13 amino acids. Per the germline V gene, CDR1 is GTSNPN and CDR2 is SVGIG (reference sequence). The DNA for the CDR3 is TGTGCCTGGAGTGTAATGAAGGATCAGCCCCAGCATTTT. Amino acids: CAWSVMKDQPQHF.

This rearrangement joins TRBV5-8 to TRBJ1-5; D not resolved. The CDR3 sequence is 17 residues long. Trimming left V 0 bases short and J 0 bases short, with 13 bases between. Looked up from germline, CDR1 is SGHTS and CDR2 is YDEGEE. CDR3 in amino acids: CASSLENFVLSNQPQHF. CDR3 DNA sequence: TGTGCCAGCAGCTTGGAAAATTTTGTGCTTAGCAATCAGCCCCAGCATTTT.

The V and J genes are TRBV9 and TRBJ2-6; the match to TRBD1 covers 9 bases. The CDR3 is 17 residues long. Looked up from germline, CDR1 is SGDLS and CDR2 is YYNGEE. Germline trimming cut 4 bases from V and 3 bases from J; bases unmatched to any gene: 8. This CDR3 is CASSLRQGVYGANVLTF. CDR3 in DNA: TGTGCCAGCAGCTTACGACAGGGGGTGTATGGGGCCAACGTCCTGACTTTC.